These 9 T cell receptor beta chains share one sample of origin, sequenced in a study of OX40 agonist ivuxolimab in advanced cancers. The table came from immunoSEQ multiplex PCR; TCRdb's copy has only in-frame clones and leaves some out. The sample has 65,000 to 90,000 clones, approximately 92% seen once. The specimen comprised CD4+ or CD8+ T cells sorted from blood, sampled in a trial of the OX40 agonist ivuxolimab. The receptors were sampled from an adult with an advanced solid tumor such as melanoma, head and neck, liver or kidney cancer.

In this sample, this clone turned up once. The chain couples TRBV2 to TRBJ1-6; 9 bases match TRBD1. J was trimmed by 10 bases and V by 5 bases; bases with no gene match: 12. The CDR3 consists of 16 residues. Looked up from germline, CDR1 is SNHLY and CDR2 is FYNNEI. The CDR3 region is CASSSALGQGKSPLHF. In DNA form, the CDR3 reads TGTGCCAGCAGTTCTGCCCTGGGACAGGGAAAATCACCCCTCCACTTT. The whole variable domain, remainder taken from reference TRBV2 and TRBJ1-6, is EPEVTQTPSHQVTQMGQEVILRCVPISNHLYFYWYRQILGQKVEFLVSFYNNEISEKSEIFDDQFSVERPDGSNFTLKIRSTKLEDSAMYFCASSSALGQGKSPLHFGNGTRLTVT.

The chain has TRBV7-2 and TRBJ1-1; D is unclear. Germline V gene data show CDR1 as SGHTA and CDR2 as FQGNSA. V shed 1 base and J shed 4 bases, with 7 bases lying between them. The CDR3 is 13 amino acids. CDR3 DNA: TGTGCCAGCAGCTTAGTGGGAAGCACTGAAGCTTTCTTT. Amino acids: CASSLVGSTEAFF.

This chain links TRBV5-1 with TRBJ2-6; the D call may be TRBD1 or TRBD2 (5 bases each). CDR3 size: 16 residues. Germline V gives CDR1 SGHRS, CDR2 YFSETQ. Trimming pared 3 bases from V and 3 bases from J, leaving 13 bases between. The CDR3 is CASSWTGGGGANVLTF. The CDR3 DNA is TGCGCCAGCAGCTGGACTGGTGGGGGTGGGGCCAACGTCCTGACTTTC.

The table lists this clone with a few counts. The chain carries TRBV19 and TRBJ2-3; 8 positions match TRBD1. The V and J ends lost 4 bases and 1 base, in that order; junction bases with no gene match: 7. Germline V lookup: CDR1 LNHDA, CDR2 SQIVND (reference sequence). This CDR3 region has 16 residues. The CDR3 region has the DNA TGTGCCAGTAGTAGGACAGGGCCGGGGGGCACAGATACGCAGTATTTT. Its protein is CASSRTGPGGTDTQYF.

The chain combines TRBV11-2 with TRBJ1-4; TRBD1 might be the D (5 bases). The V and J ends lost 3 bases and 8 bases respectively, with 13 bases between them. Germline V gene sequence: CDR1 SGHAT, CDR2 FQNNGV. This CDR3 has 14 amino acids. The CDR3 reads CASSFGGVGEKLFF. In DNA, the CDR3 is TGTGCCAGCAGCTTCGGGGGGGTTGGAGAAAAACTGTTTTTT.

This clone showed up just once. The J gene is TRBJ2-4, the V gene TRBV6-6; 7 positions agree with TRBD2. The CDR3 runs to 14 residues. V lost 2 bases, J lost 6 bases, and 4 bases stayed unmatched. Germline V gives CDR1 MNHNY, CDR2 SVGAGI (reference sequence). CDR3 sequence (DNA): TGTGCCAGCAGTTACCTGGGGGAGGGAAACATTCAGTACTTC. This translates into CASSYLGEGNIQYF.

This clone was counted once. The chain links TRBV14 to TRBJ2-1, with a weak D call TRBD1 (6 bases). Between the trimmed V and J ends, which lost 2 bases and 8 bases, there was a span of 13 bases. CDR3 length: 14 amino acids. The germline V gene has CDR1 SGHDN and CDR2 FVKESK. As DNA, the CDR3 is TGTGCCAGCAGCCAACTACAGGGAGTCGATGAGCAGTTCTTC. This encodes CASSQLQGVDEQFF. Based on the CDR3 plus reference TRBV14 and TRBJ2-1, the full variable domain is EAGVTQFPSHSVIEKGQTVTLRCDPISGHDNLYWYRRVMGKEIKFLLHFVKESKQDESGMPNNRFLAERTGGTYSTLKVQPAELEDSGVYFCASSQLQGVDEQFFGPGTRLTVL.

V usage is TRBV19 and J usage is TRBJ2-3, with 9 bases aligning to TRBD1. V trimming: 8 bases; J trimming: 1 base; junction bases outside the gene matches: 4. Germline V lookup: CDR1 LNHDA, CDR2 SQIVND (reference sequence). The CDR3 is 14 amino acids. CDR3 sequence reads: CASSRQGGTDTQYF. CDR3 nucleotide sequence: TGTGCCAGTTCTAGACAGGGGGGCACAGATACGCAGTATTTT.

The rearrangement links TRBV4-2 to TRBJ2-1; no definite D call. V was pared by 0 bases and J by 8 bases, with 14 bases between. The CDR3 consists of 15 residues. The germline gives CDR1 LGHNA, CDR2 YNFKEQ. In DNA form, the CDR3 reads TGTGCCAGCAGCCAAGACCGCCTCAGTAGGGATGAGCAGTTCTTC. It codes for CASSQDRLSRDEQFF.